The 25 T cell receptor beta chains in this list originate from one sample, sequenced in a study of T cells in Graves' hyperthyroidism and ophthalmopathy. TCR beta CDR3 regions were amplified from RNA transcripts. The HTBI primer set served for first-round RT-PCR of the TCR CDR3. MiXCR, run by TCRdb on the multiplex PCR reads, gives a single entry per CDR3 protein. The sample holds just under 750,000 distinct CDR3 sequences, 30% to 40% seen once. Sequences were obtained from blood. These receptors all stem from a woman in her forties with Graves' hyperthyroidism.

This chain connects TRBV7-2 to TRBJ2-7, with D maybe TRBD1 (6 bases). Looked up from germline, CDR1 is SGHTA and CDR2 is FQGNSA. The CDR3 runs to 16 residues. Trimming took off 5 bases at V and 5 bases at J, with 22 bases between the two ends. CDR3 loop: CASSPHLGQGSDEQYF. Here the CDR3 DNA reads TGTGCCAGCAGCCCCCACCTGGGACAAGGCTCGGACGAGCAGTACTTC.

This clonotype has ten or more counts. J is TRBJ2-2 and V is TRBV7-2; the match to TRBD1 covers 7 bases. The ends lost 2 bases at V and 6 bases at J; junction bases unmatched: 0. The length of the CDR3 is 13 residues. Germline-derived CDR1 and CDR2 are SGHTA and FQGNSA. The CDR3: CASSLQGAGELFF. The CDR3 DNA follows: TGTGCCAGCAGCTTACAGGGGGCCGGGGAGCTGTTTTTT.

CDR3 sequence: CASSPYVNTEAFF. The CDR3 bases are TGTGCCAGCTCACCGTACGTGAACACTGAAGCTTTCTTT. The chain couples TRBV18 to TRBJ1-1; no clear D. The V end lost 3 bases, the J end lost 0 bases, and 5 bases lay between the germline ends. The CDR3 contains 13 residues. CDR1 and CDR2 from the germline V gene are KGHSH and LQKENI. The full variable domain, completed using reference TRBV18 and TRBJ1-1, is NAGVMQNPRHLVRRRGQEARLRCSPMKGHSHVYWYRQLPEEGLKFMVYLQKENIIDESGMPKERFSAEFPKEGPSILRIQQVVRGDSAAYFCASSPYVNTEAFFGQGTRLTVV.

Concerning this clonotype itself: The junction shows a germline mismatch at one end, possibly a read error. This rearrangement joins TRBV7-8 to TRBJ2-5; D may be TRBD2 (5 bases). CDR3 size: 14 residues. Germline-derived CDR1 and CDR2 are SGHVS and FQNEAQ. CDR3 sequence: CASREGGGQETPYF. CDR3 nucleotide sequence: TGTGCCAGCCGGGAAGGTGGTGGGCAAGAGACCCCGTACTTC.

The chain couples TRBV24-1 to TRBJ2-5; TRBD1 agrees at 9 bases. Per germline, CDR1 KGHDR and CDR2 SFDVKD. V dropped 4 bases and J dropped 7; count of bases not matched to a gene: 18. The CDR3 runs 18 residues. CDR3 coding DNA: TGTGCCACCAGTGAACTTGGTGAGGGACAGGGATCCTCGCCGACCCAGTACTTC. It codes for CATSELGEGQGSSPTQYF.

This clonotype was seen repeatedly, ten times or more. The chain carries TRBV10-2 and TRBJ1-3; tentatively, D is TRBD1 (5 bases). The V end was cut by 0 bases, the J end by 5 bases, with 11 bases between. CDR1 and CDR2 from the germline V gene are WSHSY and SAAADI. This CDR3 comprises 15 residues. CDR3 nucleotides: TGCGCCAGCAGTGAGTCGGCTGACAGTCGAAACACCATATATTTT. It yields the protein CASSESADSRNTIYF.

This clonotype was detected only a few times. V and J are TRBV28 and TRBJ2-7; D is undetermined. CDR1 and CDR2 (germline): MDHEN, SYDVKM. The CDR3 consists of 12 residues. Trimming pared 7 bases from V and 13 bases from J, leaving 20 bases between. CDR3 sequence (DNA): TGTGCCAGCATATATCAGGCCCTTCGGCGTTACTTC. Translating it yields CASIYQALRRYF.

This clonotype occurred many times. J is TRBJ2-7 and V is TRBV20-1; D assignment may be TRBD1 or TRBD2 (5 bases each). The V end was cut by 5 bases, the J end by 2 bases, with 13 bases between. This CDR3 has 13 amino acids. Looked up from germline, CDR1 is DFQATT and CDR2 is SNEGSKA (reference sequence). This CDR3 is CSAGGRETYEQYF. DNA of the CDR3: TGCAGTGCTGGGGGTAGAGAGACCTACGAGCAGTACTTC.

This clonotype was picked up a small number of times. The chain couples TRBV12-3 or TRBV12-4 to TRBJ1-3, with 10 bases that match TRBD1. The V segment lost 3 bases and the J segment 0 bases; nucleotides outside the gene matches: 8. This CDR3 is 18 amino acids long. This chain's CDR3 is CASSFRTGGITSGNTIYF. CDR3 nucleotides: TGTGCCAGCAGTTTTAGGACAGGGGGAATAACCTCTGGAAACACCATATATTTT.

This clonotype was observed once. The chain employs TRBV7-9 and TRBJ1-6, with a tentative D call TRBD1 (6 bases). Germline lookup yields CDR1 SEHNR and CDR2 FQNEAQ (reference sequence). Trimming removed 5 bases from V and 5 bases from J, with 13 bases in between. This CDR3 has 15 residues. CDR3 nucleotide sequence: TGTGCCAGCAGCATACCCAGACAGGATAATTCACCCCTCCACTTT. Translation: CASSIPRQDNSPLHF.

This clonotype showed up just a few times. CDR3 in DNA: TGTGCCACCAGTGCCCCTCTAGCGGGGGGGCTGACAGATACGCAGTATTTT. As protein: CATSAPLAGGLTDTQYF. V gene TRBV24-1 combines with J gene TRBJ2-3; the match to TRBD2 covers 12 bases. The V gene's germline CDR1 is KGHDR and CDR2 SFDVKD. Germline trimming cut 5 bases from V and 3 bases from J; bases unmatched to any gene: 8. The CDR3 contains 17 residues.

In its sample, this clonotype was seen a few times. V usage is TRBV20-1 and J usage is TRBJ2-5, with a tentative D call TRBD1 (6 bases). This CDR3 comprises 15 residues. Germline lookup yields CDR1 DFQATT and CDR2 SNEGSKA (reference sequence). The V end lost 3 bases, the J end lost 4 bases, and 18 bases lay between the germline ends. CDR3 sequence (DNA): TGCAGTGCTAGCTCAGGGGCAAAAGGGGGAGAGACCCAGTACTTC. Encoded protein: CSASSGAKGGETQYF.

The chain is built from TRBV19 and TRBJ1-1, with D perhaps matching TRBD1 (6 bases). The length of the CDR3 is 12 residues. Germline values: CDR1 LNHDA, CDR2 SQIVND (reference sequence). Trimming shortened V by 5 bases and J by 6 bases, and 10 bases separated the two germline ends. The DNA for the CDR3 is TGTGCCAGTAGTGTTCAGGGGCCTGAAGCTTTCTTT. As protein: CASSVQGPEAFF.

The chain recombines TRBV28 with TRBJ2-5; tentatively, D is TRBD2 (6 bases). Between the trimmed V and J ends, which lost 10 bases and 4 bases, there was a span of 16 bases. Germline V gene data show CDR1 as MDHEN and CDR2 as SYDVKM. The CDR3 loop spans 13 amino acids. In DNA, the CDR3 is TGTGCCACCAAGAAAAGGGAGGTAGAGACCCAGTACTTC. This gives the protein CATKKREVETQYF.

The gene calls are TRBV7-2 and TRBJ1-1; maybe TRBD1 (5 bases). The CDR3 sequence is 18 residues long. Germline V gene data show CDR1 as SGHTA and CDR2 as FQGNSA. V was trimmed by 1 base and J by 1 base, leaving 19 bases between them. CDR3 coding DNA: TGTGCCAGCAGCTTAGTGAGCCCCAGGGTCCAGCGGAACACTGAAGCTTTCTTT. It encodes CASSLVSPRVQRNTEAFF. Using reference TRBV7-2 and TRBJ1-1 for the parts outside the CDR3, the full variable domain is GAGVSQSPSNKVTEKGKDVELRCDPISGHTALYWYRQSLGQGLEFLIYFQGNSAPDKSGLPSDRFSAERTGGSVSTLTIQRTQQEDSAVYLCASSLVSPRVQRNTEAFFGQGTRLTVV.

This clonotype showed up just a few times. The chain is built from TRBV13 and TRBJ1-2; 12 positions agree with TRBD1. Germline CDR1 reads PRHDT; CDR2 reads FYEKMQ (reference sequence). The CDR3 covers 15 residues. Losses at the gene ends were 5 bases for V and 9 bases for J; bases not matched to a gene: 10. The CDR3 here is CASSLPGTGGASYTF. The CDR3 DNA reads TGTGCCAGCAGCCTCCCCGGGACAGGGGGCGCGAGCTACACCTTC.

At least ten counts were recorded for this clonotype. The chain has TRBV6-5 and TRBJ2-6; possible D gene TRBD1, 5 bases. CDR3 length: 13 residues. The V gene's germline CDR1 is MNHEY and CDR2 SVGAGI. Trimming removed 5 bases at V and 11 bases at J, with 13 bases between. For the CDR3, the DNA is TGTGCCAGCAGTACCACAGGCCCGGACGTCCTGACTTTC. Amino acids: CASSTTGPDVLTF.

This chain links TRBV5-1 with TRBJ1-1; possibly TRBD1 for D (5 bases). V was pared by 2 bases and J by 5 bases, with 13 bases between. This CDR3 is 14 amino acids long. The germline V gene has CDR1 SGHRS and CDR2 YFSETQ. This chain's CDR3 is CASSFKAGGTEAFF. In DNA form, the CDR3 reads TGCGCCAGCAGCTTCAAGGCCGGGGGGACTGAAGCTTTCTTT.

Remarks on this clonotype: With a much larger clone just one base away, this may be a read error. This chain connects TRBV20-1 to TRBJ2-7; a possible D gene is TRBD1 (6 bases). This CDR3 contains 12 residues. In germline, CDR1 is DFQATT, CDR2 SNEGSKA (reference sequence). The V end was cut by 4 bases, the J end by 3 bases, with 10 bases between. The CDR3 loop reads CSAMGHYYEQYF. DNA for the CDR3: TGCAGTGCTATGGGACATTACTACGAGCAGTACTTC.

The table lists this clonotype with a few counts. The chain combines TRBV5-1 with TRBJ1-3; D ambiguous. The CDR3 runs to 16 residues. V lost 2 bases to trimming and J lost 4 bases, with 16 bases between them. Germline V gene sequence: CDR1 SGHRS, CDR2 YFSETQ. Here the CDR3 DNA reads TGCGCCAGCAGCTTAACGCCCCTTCCAGGAGGAAACACCATATATTTT. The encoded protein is CASSLTPLPGGNTIYF.

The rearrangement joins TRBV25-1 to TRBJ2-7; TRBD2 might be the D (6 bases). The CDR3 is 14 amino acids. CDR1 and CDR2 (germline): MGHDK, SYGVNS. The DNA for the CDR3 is TGTGCTAGAGACGGGGAGGCCCCTTCCTACGAGCAGTACTTC. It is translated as CARDGEAPSYEQYF.

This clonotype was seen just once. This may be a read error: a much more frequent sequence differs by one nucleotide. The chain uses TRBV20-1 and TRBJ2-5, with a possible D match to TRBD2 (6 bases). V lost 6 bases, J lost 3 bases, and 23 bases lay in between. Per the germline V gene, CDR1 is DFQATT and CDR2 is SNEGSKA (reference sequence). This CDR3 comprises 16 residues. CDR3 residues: CSAVPLGGVAEETQYF. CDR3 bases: TGCAGTGCCGTCCCCCTGGGCGGGGTTGCCGAAGAGACCCAGTACTTC.

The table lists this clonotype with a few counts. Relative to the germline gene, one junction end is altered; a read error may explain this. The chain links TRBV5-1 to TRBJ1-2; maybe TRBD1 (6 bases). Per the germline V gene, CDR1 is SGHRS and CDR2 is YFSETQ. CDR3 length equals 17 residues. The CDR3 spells CASSFLEGGLGNYGYTF. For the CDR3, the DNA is TGTGCCAGCAGCTTTTTAGAAGGGGGGCTTGGGAACTATGGCTACACCTTC.

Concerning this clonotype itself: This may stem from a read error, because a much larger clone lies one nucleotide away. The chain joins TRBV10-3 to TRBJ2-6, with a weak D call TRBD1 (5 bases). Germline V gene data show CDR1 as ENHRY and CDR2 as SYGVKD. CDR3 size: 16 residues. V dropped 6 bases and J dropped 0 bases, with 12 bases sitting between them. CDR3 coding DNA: TGTGCCATCAGACCAGGGCATAGCTCTGGGGCCAACGTCCTGACTTTC. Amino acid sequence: CAIRPGHSSGANVLTF.

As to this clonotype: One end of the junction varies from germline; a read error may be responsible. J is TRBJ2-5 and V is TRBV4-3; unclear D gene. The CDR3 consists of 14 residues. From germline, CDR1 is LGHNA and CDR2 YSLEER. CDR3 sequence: CASSRNFIGEAQYF. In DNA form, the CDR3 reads TGCGCCAGCAGCCGGAATTTCATTGGAGAGGCCCAGTACTTC.